The source of this T cell receptor beta chain is a study of CD8 T cells in ankylosing spondylitis. Points from the study as a whole: A motif of 7 to 9 highly homologous TCR beta variants was seen as apparently characteristic of ankylosing spondylitis blood. Researchers report that disease-linked clones proved CD8+ and relatively rare in peripheral blood. The study looked at matched synovial fluid samples from ankylosing spondylitis patients. Disease-linked clones were reported to be significantly enriched there.

This clonotype was seen a handful of times. What it recognizes is unknown. TCRdb re-derived calls from the 5' RACE reads in MiXCR, one entry per CDR3 protein. This table has approximately 150,000 distinct CDR3 sequences, around a tenth appearing once. The CDR3 has 14 amino acids. Germline V CDR1 and CDR2: SGHKS, YYEKEE (reference sequence). The V gene lost 2 bases and the J gene lost 0 bases, with 9 bases spanning the gap. This clonotype originated in a female donor with ankylosing spondylitis or in good health (not recorded which). Sequencing was done on a sample of blood, either unsorted or a sorted T cell fraction (not recorded which). This chain uses TRBV5-5 with TRBJ2-7, with a tentative D call TRBD1 (5 bases). The CDR3 sequence is CASSLETASYEQYF. CDR3 sequence (DNA): TGTGCCAGCAGCTTAGAGACAGCCTCCTACGAGCAGTACTTC.